This T cell receptor beta chain was sequenced for a study of cytotoxic CD8 clonotypes in ibrutinib-treated CLL (dated by TCRdb to about 2021). Context from the whole study: The cohort had 11 relapsed/refractory and 15 treatment-naive patients; 17 to 18 were IGHV unmutated. Longitudinal samples were obtainable from about 30% of the roughly 86 participants in the trial. Cryopreserved peripheral blood mononuclear cells were collected at three points: before therapy, at response, and at either sustained remission or disease progression. An average of roughly 270,000 productive templates and 94,082 productive rearrangements was obtained per sample. Partial responses were observed in approximately 24 patients and complete responses in 2; after a median follow-up of 68 months, remission was maintained in 14 patients and progression was observed in 12. Every sample from remission and from progressive disease was obtained while the patients were still on ibrutinib. The response samples were drawn at a median of roughly eleven months into treatment, with a range of about 6 to 36 months.

Each clonotype received, on average, around 10x coverage in deep resolution sequencing performed on a MiSeq, where the target depth lay between 1 in 1 million and 1 in 200,000 T cells. TCR beta libraries were generated with the immunoSEQ hsTCRB Kit. The authors processed their data as follows. The data were analyzed with ImmunoSEQ Analyzer and ImmunoSEQ Data Assistant, and V, D and J gene assignments followed IMGT definitions. Clonality, with values ranging from 0 to 1, was calculated as one minus the normalized Shannon entropy of productive rearrangement frequencies. Only overrepresented clonotypes making up at least 0.05% of the repertoire of each patient were included in the public clonotype analysis. Roughly 13 age-matched healthy donor repertoires from immuneACCESS were used as controls for clonality. The table comes from immuneACCESS by way of TCRdb, which keeps in-frame sequences with V and J called. Part of the clones is missing from these tables; in studies checked, under half for an unresolved V gene and the rest for unknown reasons. V, J and clone size are those of that table, while D and trimming were read from the DNA. Across this sample there are over 200,000 clones, with more than 65% seen only once. Of the sample, 5.9% falls within the top ten clones.

Worth noting for this clone: The antigen this receptor binds is unknown. Qualities for individual bases were not recorded, and no much larger clone is one base off.

CDR1 and CDR2 (DFQATT, SNEGSKA) derive from the germline V gene (reference sequence). The CDR3 spans 11 residues, from the cysteine through the phenylalanine. The retained sequence is limited to the CDR3, 33 bases, with the frame set at the first base. Broad study findings and their caveats: Clonality rose at ibrutinib response, remained stable during sustained remission, and dropped back toward baseline at progression. Public clonotypes were rare and either contracted or stayed stable during treatment, and the rise in clonality at ibrutinib response reflected the expansion of private clonotypes. Baseline clonality was found to be higher than that of age-matched healthy donors and was strongly correlated with circulating CD8+ T-cell counts. Sustained-remission and progressing patients did not have matched sampling times, and lymph node repertoires were not examined.

What this sample's time point label stands for: about a year on ibrutinib. For TCR beta library preparation, about 2.2 micrograms of genomic DNA were extracted from the cryopreserved PBMCs. High-throughput TCR beta sequencing was performed on longitudinal blood samples from CLL patients receiving ibrutinib monotherapy. The patients took part in an open-label, single-center phase 2 trial of ibrutinib monotherapy. Recombination joined TRBV20-1 with TRBJ1-1, with the D gene uncertain. The source material was PBMCs, sampled after 12 months of ibrutinib treatment. This clonotype was sampled from a human donor with chronic lymphocytic leukemia. The DNA sequence reads TGCGGTGGGCGGGTAGGGCCTGAAGCTTTCTTT. Its protein product is CGGRVGPEAFF.